This T cell receptor beta chain was sequenced during a study of blood T cell repertoires in COVID-19. At the level of the study: PBMCs, B-cell-depleted T cells, or T cells were the source of the cDNA or gDNA that made up the material.

Assay used: immunoSEQ multiplex PCR; TCRdb lists only in-frame clones, some missing. This table has tens of thousands of clones, over 80% appearing once. The sequenced material came from peripheral blood. The sequence was obtained from a man aged 50-59 years with acute or convalescent COVID-19.

CDR3 nucleotides: TGTGCCAGCAGCCCCAGGGGACAGAGTGATGAGCAGTTCTTC. Its translation is CASSPRGQSDEQFF. The chain links TRBV7-9 to TRBJ2-1; 7 positions match TRBD1. Looked up from germline, CDR1 is SEHNR and CDR2 is FQNEAQ (reference sequence). This CDR3 is 14 amino acids long. Germline trimming cut 5 bases from V and 8 bases from J; bases unmatched to any gene: 9. Looking up the rest from reference TRBV7-9 and TRBJ2-1 gives the full variable domain: DTGVSQNPRHKITKRGQNVTFRCDPISEHNRLYWYRQTLGQGPEFLTYFQNEAQLEKSRLLSDRFSAERPKGSFSTLEIQRTEQGDSAMYLCASSPRGQSDEQFFGPGTRLTVL.